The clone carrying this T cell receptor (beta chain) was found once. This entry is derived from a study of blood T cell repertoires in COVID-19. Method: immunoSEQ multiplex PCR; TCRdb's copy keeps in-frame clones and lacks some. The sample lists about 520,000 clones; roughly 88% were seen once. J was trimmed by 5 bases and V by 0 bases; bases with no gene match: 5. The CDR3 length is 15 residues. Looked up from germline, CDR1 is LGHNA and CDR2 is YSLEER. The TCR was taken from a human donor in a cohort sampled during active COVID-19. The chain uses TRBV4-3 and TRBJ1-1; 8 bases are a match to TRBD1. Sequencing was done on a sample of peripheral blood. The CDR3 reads CASSQDQTGVTEAFF. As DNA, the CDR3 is TGCGCCAGCAGCCAAGACCAGACAGGGGTTACTGAAGCTTTCTTT.